The rows below give T cell receptor beta chains drawn from one sample of a study of blood T cell repertoires in COVID-19. The protocol was immunoSEQ multiplex PCR, while the TCRdb copy is restricted to in-frame clones and leaves out a portion. Of about 58,000 clones listed, approximately 75% are singletons. Sequenced sample: peripheral blood. The receptors were sampled from a man in his 60s with COVID-19, enrolled during active disease. Each CDR3 is given with its conserved first and last residue. Fields, in order: D gene, J gene, clone size, V gene, CDR3 protein, CDR3 DNA. The D gene is left open where the match is weak. For some rows the clone size is stated as once, few or many, or as a class when expanded; others skip it.

. TRBJ1-1 . TRBV7-9 CASSSTGVNTEAFF TGTGCCAGCAGCAGCACCGGGGTCAACACTGAAGCTTTCTTT
. TRBJ2-7 . TRBV2 CASSEGTPYEQYF TGTGCCAGCAGTGAAGGGACTCCCTACGAGCAGTACTTC
. TRBJ2-5 . TRBV10-3 CAISGRAGRGQETQYF TGTGCCATCAGCGGAAGGGCAGGGCGAGGACAAGAGACCCAGTACTTC
. TRBJ2-5 . TRBV4-2 CASSQETGVIWETQYF TGTGCCAGCAGCCAAGAAACGGGAGTCATCTGGGAGACCCAGTACTTC
. TRBJ1-2 . TRBV5-1 CASSLSNSLYGYTF TGCGCCAGCAGCTTGAGTAACAGTTTATATGGCTACACCTTC
TRBD1 TRBJ1-2 . TRBV24-1 CATLEGTGGDYYGYTF TGTGCCACGCTTGAGGGTACAGGGGGGGATTATTATGGCTACACCTTC
TRBD1 TRBJ1-2 once TRBV11-3 CASSLPRDRSLDGYTF TGTGCCAGCAGCCTACCCCGGGACAGGAGTTTAGATGGCTACACCTTC
TRBD1 TRBJ1-5 . TRBV18 CASSPRTGADQPQHF TGTGCCAGCTCACCAAGGACAGGGGCTGATCAGCCCCAGCATTTT
. TRBJ1-2 . TRBV5-6 CASSPGGDYGYTF TGTGCCAGCAGCCCAGGAGGGGACTATGGCTACACCTTC
TRBD2 TRBJ2-5 . TRBV7-9 CASSLRIGTSGETQYF TGTGCCAGCAGCTTAAGAATCGGGACTAGTGGGGAGACCCAGTACTTC
. TRBJ2-1 . TRBV7-8 CASSLVRGNEQFF TGTGCCAGCAGCTTAGTTAGAGGAAATGAGCAGTTCTTC
. TRBJ1-4 . TRBV19 CASSISQTTNEKLFF TGTGCCAGTAGTATATCGCAGACAACTAATGAAAAACTGTTTTTT
. TRBJ2-2 few TRBV18 CASSLIPGAKGGELFF TGTGCCAGCTCACTAATACCGGGAGCCAAAGGCGGGGAGCTGTTTTTT
. TRBJ2-3 once TRBV3-1/TRBV3-2 CASSQWTGAGASTDTQYF TGTGCCAGCAGCCAATGGACCGGGGCGGGGGCTAGCACAGATACGCAGTATTTT
TRBD1 TRBJ1-3 . TRBV7-6 CASSWRQGSGNTIYF TGTGCCAGCAGCTGGAGACAGGGGTCTGGAAACACCATATATTTT
TRBD1 TRBJ2-7 . TRBV19 CASRNHRDRAYEQYF TGTGCCAGTAGGAACCACCGGGACAGAGCATACGAGCAGTACTTC
. TRBJ2-7 . TRBV12-3/TRBV12-4 CASSLKGSYEQYF TGTGCCAGCAGTTTGAAGGGGTCCTACGAGCAGTACTTC
TRBD2 TRBJ2-1 . TRBV6-1 CASSALLAGGGNNEQFF TGTGCCAGCAGTGCCCTACTAGCGGGAGGTGGAAACAATGAGCAGTTCTTC
TRBD2 TRBJ2-2 . TRBV28 CASSLWGLAGDAPGELFF TGTGCCAGCAGTTTATGGGGGCTGGCGGGAGACGCTCCCGGGGAGCTGTTTTTT
TRBD2 TRBJ2-3 . TRBV5-1 CASSLDRGGADTQYF TGCGCCAGCAGCTTGGATCGGGGGGGAGCGGATACGCAGTATTTT
. TRBJ2-7 . TRBV5-4 CASTLGAGAPSYEQYF TGTGCCAGCACTTTGGGCGCGGGGGCCCCCTCTTACGAGCAGTACTTC
. TRBJ2-1 . TRBV4-1 CASSQAESSYNEQFF TGCGCCAGCAGCCAAGCGGAGAGCTCCTACAATGAGCAGTTCTTC